This TCR beta chain was observed in a study of beta chain features in type 1 diabetes. Study-level findings and limits: TCRB CDR3s from Type 1 diabetes patients were moderately but significantly shorter in all four CD4+ subsets.

Concerning this clone itself: The target antigen is unknown.

Per the germline V gene, CDR1 is ENHRY and CDR2 is SYGVKD. Losses at the gene ends were 6 bases for V and 2 bases for J; bases not matched to a gene: 4. CDR3 length equals 14 residues. Sorted cells reached over 98% purity in every population. The whole isolated RNA underwent reverse transcription, so sequencing captured expressed TCRB transcripts. Naive, central memory and regulatory T cell samples came to a mean of around 3.5 million reads. Method: immunoSEQ multiplex PCR; TCRdb's copy keeps in-frame clones and lacks some. The data hold some 150,000 clones, with 10% to 15% observed a single time. The V call is TRBV10-3, the J call TRBJ2-7, with 10 bases aligning to TRBD1. The receptor's source is a man between 18 and 29 years old with type 1 diabetes. Sample: central memory CD4+ T cells from blood. CDR3: CAIRPGQGTYEQYF. The CDR3 nucleotides read TGTGCCATCAGACCGGGACAGGGGACCTACGAGCAGTACTTC.